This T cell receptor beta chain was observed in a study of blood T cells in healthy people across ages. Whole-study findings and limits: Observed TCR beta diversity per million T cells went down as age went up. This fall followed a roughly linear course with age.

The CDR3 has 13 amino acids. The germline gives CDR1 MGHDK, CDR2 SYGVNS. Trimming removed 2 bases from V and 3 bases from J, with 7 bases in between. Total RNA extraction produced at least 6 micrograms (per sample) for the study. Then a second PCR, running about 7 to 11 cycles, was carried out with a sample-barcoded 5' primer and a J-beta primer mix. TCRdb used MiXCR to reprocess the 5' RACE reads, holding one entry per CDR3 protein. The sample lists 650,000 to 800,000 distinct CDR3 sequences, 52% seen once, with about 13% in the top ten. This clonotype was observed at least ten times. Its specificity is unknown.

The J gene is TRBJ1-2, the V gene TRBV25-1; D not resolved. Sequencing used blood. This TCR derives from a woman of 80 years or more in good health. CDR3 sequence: CASSEGRDYGYTF. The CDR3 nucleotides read TGTGCCAGCAGTGAAGGCAGAGACTATGGCTACACCTTC.